The entry below describes one T cell receptor (beta chain). Its antigen is undetermined. Measured with immunoSEQ multiplex PCR; TCRdb has only the in-frame clones, and not every one. The sample records 30,000 to 40,000 clones, about 80% being singletons. The sample belongs to a study of memory CD4+ T cells and cytomegalovirus serostatus. Study background: This sample comes from healthy Belgian adults, 8 to 10 CMV seropositive, approximately 24 seronegative.

The sort gate was single viable CD3+CD4+CD8-CD45RO+ cells for memory CD4+ T cells. Donors' CMV status reflects serum IgG against pp150, pp28, p38, p52. CD4+ T cells were isolated by positive magnetic selection. This CDR3 is 15 amino acids long. From germline, CDR1 is LNHDA and CDR2 SQIVND (reference sequence). Trimming removed 8 bases from V and 4 bases from J, with 18 bases in between. Study results and limitations: About two fifths of the roughly 160 known CMV-associated TCRbeta sequences appeared in CD4+ memory.

The J gene is TRBJ2-1, the V gene TRBV19; D is possibly TRBD1 (5 bases). Sequenced material: memory CD4+ T cells from blood. The clonotype comes from an adult in good health and CMV-seropositive. CDR3 coding DNA: TGTGCCAGTTCCCGGACACCACTACTTTACAATGAGCAGTTCTTC. This gives the protein CASSRTPLLYNEQFF.